This T cell receptor beta chain was profiled in a study of T cells after yellow fever vaccination. The CDR3 length is 14 residues. From germline, CDR1 is GTSNPN and CDR2 SVGIG (reference sequence). The V gene lost 3 bases and the J gene lost 7 bases, with 15 bases spanning the gap. A single record per CDR3 protein comes from TCRdb applying MiXCR to the 5' RACE reads. The sample includes approximately 180,000 distinct CDR3 sequences, 5.5% to 7.5% of them seen just once. This clonotype has at least ten counts. The sequence came from a man between 18 and 29 years old who received the YFV17D yellow fever vaccine. V and J are TRBV30 and TRBJ2-2; TRBD2 might be the D (6 bases). Specimen: CD4+ T cells sorted from PBMCs, collected on the day of the first yellow fever vaccination. The CDR3 loop is CAWSEGQGLGELFF. The CDR3 DNA is TGTGCCTGGAGCGAAGGGCAGGGACTCGGGGAGCTGTTTTTT.